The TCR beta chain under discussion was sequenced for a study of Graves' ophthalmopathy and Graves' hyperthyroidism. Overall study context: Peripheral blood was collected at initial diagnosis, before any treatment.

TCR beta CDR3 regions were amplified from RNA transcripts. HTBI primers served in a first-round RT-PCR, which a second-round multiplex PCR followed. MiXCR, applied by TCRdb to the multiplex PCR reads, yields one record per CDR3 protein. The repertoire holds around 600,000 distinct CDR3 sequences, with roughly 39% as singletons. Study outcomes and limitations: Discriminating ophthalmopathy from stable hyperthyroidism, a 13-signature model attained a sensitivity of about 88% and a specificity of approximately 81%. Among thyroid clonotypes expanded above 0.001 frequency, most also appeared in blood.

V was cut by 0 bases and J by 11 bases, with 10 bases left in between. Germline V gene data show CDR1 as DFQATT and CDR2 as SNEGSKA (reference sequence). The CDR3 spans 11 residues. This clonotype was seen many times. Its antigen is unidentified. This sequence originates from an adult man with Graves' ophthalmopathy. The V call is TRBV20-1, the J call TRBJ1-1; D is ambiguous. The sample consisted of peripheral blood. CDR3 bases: TGCAGTGCTAGAGATCTGGTCACGGCTTTCTTT. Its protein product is CSARDLVTAFF.